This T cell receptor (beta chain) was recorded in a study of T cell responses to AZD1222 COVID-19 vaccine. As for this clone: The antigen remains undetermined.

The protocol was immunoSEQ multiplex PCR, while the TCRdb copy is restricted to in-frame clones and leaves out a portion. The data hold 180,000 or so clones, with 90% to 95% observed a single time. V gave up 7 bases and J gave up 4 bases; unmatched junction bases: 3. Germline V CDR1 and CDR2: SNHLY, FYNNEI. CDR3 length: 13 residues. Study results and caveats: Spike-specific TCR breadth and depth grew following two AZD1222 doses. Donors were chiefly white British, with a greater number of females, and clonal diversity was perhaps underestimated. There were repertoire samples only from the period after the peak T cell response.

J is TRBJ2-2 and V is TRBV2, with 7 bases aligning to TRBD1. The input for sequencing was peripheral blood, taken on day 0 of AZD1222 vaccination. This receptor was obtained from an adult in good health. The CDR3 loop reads CASNRGLTGELFF. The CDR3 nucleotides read TGTGCCAGCAACAGGGGCCTCACCGGGGAGCTGTTTTTT.